This T cell receptor beta chain was recovered during a study of T cell changes during pregnancy in multiple sclerosis (dated by TCRdb to between 2018 and 2021). For the wider study: In women with multiple sclerosis, the researchers looked at how the T cell repertoire shifted as pregnancy progressed.

The V end loses 6 bases and the J end loses 7 bases, and a stretch of 17 bases separates them. CDR1 SGHRS and CDR2 YFSETQ were looked up in the germline V gene. The CDR3 holds 15 amino acids from the cysteine to the phenylalanine. Just CDR3 DNA is preserved here, 45 bases in frame from base 1. About this clone: This receptor's antigen is unknown. One base away there is no much larger clone; base qualities are not given.

The library was prepared using the immunoSEQ multiplex PCR assay. Entries here come from immuneACCESS through TCRdb and include only in-frame sequences with V and J called. Some clones fail to appear in such tables; in the studies checked, an unresolved V gene covers under half of the shortfall, and the cause of the remainder is unknown. Here the sample has under 130,000 clones; roughly 92% occur a single time. The ten largest clonotypes hold around 3.2% of the sample. Sequenced here: peripheral blood, sampled after pregnancy. The clonotype originates from a female donor with multiple sclerosis, enrolled in a pregnancy study. This receptor chain uses TRBV5-1 and TRBJ1-6, with the D segment identity uncertain. The bases are TGCGCCAGCAACCCCGACGGGGAAGGCAATTCACCCCTCCACTTT. It specifies CASNPDGEGNSPLHF.